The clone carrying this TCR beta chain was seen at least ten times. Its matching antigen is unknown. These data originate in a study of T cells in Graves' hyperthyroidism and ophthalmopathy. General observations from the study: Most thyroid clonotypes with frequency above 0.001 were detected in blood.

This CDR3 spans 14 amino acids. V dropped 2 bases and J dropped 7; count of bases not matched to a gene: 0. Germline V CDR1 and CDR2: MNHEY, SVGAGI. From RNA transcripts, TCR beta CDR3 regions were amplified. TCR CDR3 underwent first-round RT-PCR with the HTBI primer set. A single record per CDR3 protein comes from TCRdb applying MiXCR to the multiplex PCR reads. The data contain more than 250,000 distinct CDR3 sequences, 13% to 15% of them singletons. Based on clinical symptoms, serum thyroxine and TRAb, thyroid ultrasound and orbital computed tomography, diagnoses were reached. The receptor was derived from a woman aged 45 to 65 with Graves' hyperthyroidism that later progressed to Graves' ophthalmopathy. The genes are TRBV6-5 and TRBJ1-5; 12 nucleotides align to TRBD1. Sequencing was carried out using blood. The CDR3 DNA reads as TGTGCCAGCAGTTACGGGACAGGGGGCCAGCCCCAGCATTTT. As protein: CASSYGTGGQPQHF.